These 23 T cell receptor beta chains were all obtained from the same sample, sequenced in a study of CD8 T cells in ankylosing spondylitis. Findings and limits, study-wide: Seemingly distinctive of ankylosing spondylitis blood was a TCR beta motif formed by eight highly homologous variants.

For these TCRs, the target antigens are not known. TCRdb redid the calling of the 5' RACE reads with MiXCR, one entry per CDR3 protein. Among under 250,000 distinct CDR3 sequences listed, 6% to 8% were seen once. Sequencing was performed on blood, either unsorted or a sorted T cell fraction (not recorded which). The receptors were sampled from a male donor with ankylosing spondylitis.

In this sample, this clonotype turned up a few times. The rearrangement joins TRBV11-2 to TRBJ2-1; 8 positions agree with TRBD2. The CDR3 has 15 amino acids. V dropped 5 bases and J dropped 0; count of bases not matched to a gene: 3. Germline CDR1 is SGHAT and CDR2 is FQNNGV. CDR3 DNA sequence: TGTGCCAGCAGCACAAGCGGGGGCTCCTACAATGAGCAGTTCTTC. The encoded protein is CASSTSGGSYNEQFF.

The sample holds a few counts of this clonotype. The chain couples TRBV18 to TRBJ2-5; possibly TRBD1 or TRBD2 for D (5 bases each). Per the germline V gene, CDR1 is KGHSH and CDR2 is LQKENI. CDR3 length: 17 amino acids. Trimming removed 0 bases at V and 1 base at J, with 15 bases between. This CDR3 reads CASSPPAVTGTQETQYF. The CDR3, as DNA: TGTGCCAGCTCACCACCGGCGGTGACCGGGACCCAAGAGACCCAGTACTTC.

This clonotype was counted at least ten times. V usage is TRBV7-3 and J usage is TRBJ2-2; TRBD2 matches at 13 bases. This CDR3 contains 17 residues. The V segment lost 5 bases and the J segment 7 bases; nucleotides outside the gene matches: 10. Germline V gives CDR1 SGHTA, CDR2 FQGTGA. CDR3 protein: CASSDMGTSGVDGELFF. The CDR3 nucleotides are TGTGCCAGCAGCGATATGGGGACTAGCGGGGTTGACGGGGAGCTGTTTTTT.

This clonotype was observed many times. This chain links TRBV7-9 with TRBJ1-1; TRBD1 matches at 9 bases. Losses at the gene ends were 6 bases for V and 1 base for J; bases not matched to a gene: 3. The germline V gene encodes CDR1 SEHNR and CDR2 FQNEAQ (reference sequence). There are 14 residues in the CDR3. CDR3 bases: TGTGCCAGCAGTTGGGACAGGGAGAACACTGAAGCTTTCTTT. It is translated as CASSWDRENTEAFF.

This chain uses TRBV4-3 with TRBJ1-2, with 7 bases aligning to TRBD1. Germline lookup yields CDR1 LGHNA and CDR2 YSLEER. The junction had 4 bases not matched to a gene; V was cut back by 0 bases and J by 3 bases. This CDR3 region has 15 residues. CDR3 DNA sequence: TGCGCCAGCAGCCAAGAACAGGGGAGAGACTATGGCTACACCTTC. Protein sequence: CASSQEQGRDYGYTF.

In its sample, this clonotype was seen many times. The CDR3 loop reads CASSPLGTGETQYF. As DNA, the CDR3 is TGTGCCAGCAGTCCCCTGGGCACGGGAGAGACCCAGTACTTC. The chain combines TRBV6-2 or TRBV6-3 with TRBJ2-5; no clear D. V gave up 5 bases and J gave up 4 bases, with 14 bases separating them. This CDR3 comprises 14 residues. Germline values: CDR1 MNHEY, CDR2 SVGEGT.

Only a few counts were recorded for this clonotype. The genes are TRBV27 and TRBJ1-5; D remains unclear. V was pared by 8 bases and J by 2 bases, with 7 bases between. Germline V CDR1 and CDR2: MNHEY, SMNVEV (reference sequence). The CDR3 loop spans 12 amino acids. CDR3 loop: CASWSGNQPQHF. CDR3 in DNA: TGTGCCAGCTGGTCGGGCAATCAGCCCCAGCATTTT.

This clonotype was found many times. This chain joins TRBV20-1 and TRBJ2-1; 7 positions agree with TRBD1. The V segment lost 6 bases and the J segment 7 bases; nucleotides outside the gene matches: 15. The germline V gene has CDR1 DFQATT and CDR2 SNEGSKA (reference sequence). This CDR3 has 15 amino acids. The CDR3 sequence is CSALKGAVWGNEQFF. The DNA for the CDR3 is TGCAGTGCCCTGAAGGGGGCGGTCTGGGGAAATGAGCAGTTCTTC.

A word on this clonotype: One end of the junction varies from germline; a read error may be responsible. CDR3 nucleotide sequence: TGTGCCAGCAGTGCCCCCATGTCCAATGAGCAGTTTTTC. Protein product: CASSAPMSNEQFF. The chain recombines TRBV2 with TRBJ2-1; D remains unclear. CDR1 is SNHLY and CDR2 is FYNNEI in the germline V gene. The CDR3 is 13 residues long.

The chain carries TRBV29-1 and TRBJ2-5, with 9 bases aligning to TRBD2. This CDR3 region has 13 residues. V lost 7 bases to trimming and J lost 3 bases; unmatched junction nucleotides: 6. Germline V gene sequence: CDR1 SQVTM, CDR2 ANQGSEA. The CDR3 DNA sequence: TGCAGCGCTTGGACTAGCGAGGAAGAGACCCAGTACTTC. Its protein is CSAWTSEEETQYF.

This clonotype was detected a few times. This sequence joins TRBV15 and TRBJ2-7; D might be TRBD2 (7 bases). The V and J ends lost 5 bases and 5 bases respectively, with 13 bases between them. Germline loops: CDR1 LNHNV, CDR2 YYDKDF (reference sequence). CDR3 length: 13 amino acids. The CDR3: CATSRTGRDEQYF. As DNA, the CDR3 is TGTGCCACCAGCCGAACAGGGAGGGACGAGCAGTACTTC.

This clonotype has a count of ten or more. V and J are TRBV10-3 and TRBJ2-7; the D gene could be TRBD1 or TRBD2 (5 bases each). Per germline, CDR1 ENHRY and CDR2 SYGVKD. There are 15 residues in the CDR3. With 2 bases removed from V and 4 bases from J, the gap between germline ends came to 15 bases. This CDR3 is CAISEGGDVDYEQYF. The CDR3, as DNA: TGTGCCATCAGTGAGGGTGGGGACGTGGATTACGAGCAGTACTTC.

This chain uses TRBV5-1 with TRBJ1-1; 8 bases fit TRBD1. The germline CDR1 and CDR2 sequences are SGHRS and YFSETQ. The V gene end was trimmed by 6 bases and the J gene end by 3 bases; junction bases not matched to a gene: 7. The CDR3 loop spans 14 amino acids. CDR3 region: CASTETGADTEAFF. DNA of the CDR3: TGCGCCAGCACCGAGACAGGGGCGGACACTGAAGCTTTCTTT.

Points on this clonotype: At one of its ends the junction is not consistent with the germline gene, which may arise from a read error. V gene TRBV7-3 combines with J gene TRBJ1-1; 12 nucleotides align to TRBD1. The CDR3 runs 16 residues. Germline V lookup: CDR1 SGHTA, CDR2 FQGTGA. CDR3 loop: CASSLGQGAVNTEAFF. The CDR3 nucleotides read TGTGCCAGCAGCCTGGGACAGGGGGCAGTGAATACTGAAGCTTTCTTT.

This clonotype came up many times. V gene TRBV21-1 combines with J gene TRBJ2-3. TRBV21-1 corresponds to a pseudogene. There are 14 residues in the CDR3. The CDR3 bases are TGTGCCAGCAGCAAGCCGGACAGCACAGATACGCAGTATTTT. Amino acid sequence: CASSKPDSTDTQYF.

Remarks on this clonotype: A much larger clone is a single base away; this may be a read error. The V call is TRBV3-1, the J call TRBJ2-5, with 8 positions matching TRBD2. Germline V gene sequence: CDR1 LGHDT, CDR2 YNNKEL (reference sequence). The CDR3 covers 17 residues. The CDR3: CASCQDRRGAYQETQYF. The CDR3 nucleotides are TGTGCCAGCTGCCAAGATCGGCGGGGGGCTTACCAAGAGACCCAGTACTTC.

This clonotype showed up many times. The chain joins TRBV27 to TRBJ2-1; D gene uncertain. Germline V gene sequence: CDR1 MNHEY, CDR2 SMNVEV (reference sequence). V lost 1 base to trimming and J lost 2 bases, with 9 bases between them. This CDR3 region has 15 residues. The CDR3 here is CASSLFGVAYNEQFF. CDR3 DNA sequence: TGTGCCAGCAGTTTATTTGGGGTTGCCTACAATGAGCAGTTCTTC.

Only a few counts were recorded for this clonotype. The CDR3 loop reads CASSLGGASSYEQYF. In DNA form, the CDR3 reads TGTGCCAGCAGCCTTGGCGGGGCCTCATCCTACGAGCAGTACTTC. The rearrangement joins TRBV7-9 to TRBJ2-7; D may be TRBD2 (6 bases). Looked up from germline, CDR1 is SEHNR and CDR2 is FQNEAQ (reference sequence). Trimming shortened V by 5 bases and J by 1 base, and 15 bases separated the two germline ends. This CDR3 spans 15 amino acids.

This sequence joins TRBV7-9 and TRBJ1-6; D is unresolved. Germline V gene lookup returns CDR1 SEHNR and CDR2 FQNEAQ (reference sequence). V gave up 7 bases and J gave up 9 bases, with 13 bases separating them. The CDR3 contains 13 residues. The CDR3 nucleotides are TGTGCCAGCAAGGTTTCGATCAGTTCACCCCTCCACTTT. This encodes CASKVSISSPLHF.

The chain joins TRBV20-1 to TRBJ2-1, with D possibly being TRBD1 (5 bases). Trimming shortened V by 6 bases and J by 3 bases, and 15 bases separated the two germline ends. CDR3 length equals 14 residues. The V gene's germline CDR1 is DFQATT and CDR2 SNEGSKA (reference sequence). DNA of the CDR3: TGCAGTGCGAGCCAGGGTCCGGACTACAATGAGCAGTTCTTC. This codes for CSASQGPDYNEQFF.

Many counts were recorded for this clonotype. This chain connects TRBV5-1 to TRBJ2-3, with 7 bases matching TRBD1. Losses at the gene ends were 2 bases for V and 0 bases for J; bases not matched to a gene: 12. CDR1 is SGHRS and CDR2 is YFSETQ in the germline V gene. The CDR3 covers 18 residues. In nucleotides, the CDR3 is TGCGCCAGCAGCTTAGGCAGGGGGTCCAAACTAAGCACAGATACGCAGTATTTT. This translates into CASSLGRGSKLSTDTQYF.

This clonotype has at least ten counts. V gene TRBV6-1 combines with J gene TRBJ2-1; TRBD1 matches 9 bases. CDR3 length: 17 residues. V shed 6 bases, J shed 4 bases, and the junction held 13 bases outside the gene matches. Germline V gene data show CDR1 as MNHNS and CDR2 as SASEGT. This CDR3 is CASSQPTGTGQYNEQFF. The CDR3 DNA is TGTGCCAGCAGCCAACCCACCGGGACAGGGCAATACAATGAGCAGTTCTTC.

This clonotype showed up many times. The J gene is TRBJ2-7, the V gene TRBV4-2; 10 positions match TRBD1. The J segment lost 4 bases and the V segment lost 5 bases, leaving 5 bases of the junction unmatched. From germline, CDR1 is LGHNA and CDR2 YNFKEQ. This CDR3 contains 14 residues. The CDR3 DNA sequence: TGTGCCAGCAGCTCCCGGGACAGGGGTTACGAGCAGTACTTC. It translates to CASSSRDRGYEQYF.